The 19 T cell receptor beta chains in this list originate from one sample, sequenced in a study of blood T cell repertoires in COVID-19. The assay was immunoSEQ multiplex PCR, and TCRdb's table has in-frame clones only and misses some. Of approximately 26,000 clones in the sample, 85% to 90% are singletons; the top ten hold about 3%. Sequencing was performed on peripheral blood. These receptors were obtained from a human donor in a cohort sampled during active COVID-19.

V and J are TRBV7-6 and TRBJ1-6; 9 bases are shared with TRBD1. Germline assignment: CDR1 SGHVS and CDR2 FNYEAQ. V lost 0 bases to trimming and J lost 10 bases; unmatched junction nucleotides: 13. The CDR3 covers 18 residues. CDR3: CASSLAHPGQGHRSPLHF. The DNA for the CDR3 is TGTGCCAGCAGCTTAGCGCACCCAGGACAGGGGCACAGGTCACCCCTCCACTTT.

This clone was picked up one time. The rearrangement links TRBV5-1 to TRBJ2-2, with D tentatively TRBD2 (5 bases). The V gene lost 0 bases and the J gene lost 7 bases, with 10 bases spanning the gap. Germline CDR1 is SGHRS and CDR2 is YFSETQ. This CDR3 has 14 residues. CDR3 coding DNA: TGCGCCAGCAGCTTGGTGGTGGCGGGCGGGGAGCTGTTTTTT. Encoded protein: CASSLVVAGGELFF.

This clone was seen only once. The V call is TRBV6-6, the J call TRBJ1-5; 7 positions match TRBD1. V was pared by 3 bases and J by 5 bases, with 1 base of the junction left unmatched. Germline loops: CDR1 MNHNY, CDR2 SVGAGI (reference sequence). This CDR3 is built from 13 residues. CDR3 in DNA: TGTGCCAGCAGTTATGACAGGGATCAGCCCCAGCATTTT. It codes for CASSYDRDQPQHF.

This clone appeared once. CDR3 sequence (DNA): TGCGCCAGCCGGGCGCGGAGGGAGAACACCGGGGAGCTGTTTTTT. Translated: CASRARRENTGELFF. The genes are TRBV4-1 and TRBJ2-2; perhaps TRBD2 as D (6 bases). The length of the CDR3 is 15 residues. The V gene lost 8 bases and the J gene lost 1 base, with 14 bases spanning the gap. Germline CDR1 and CDR2: MGHRA and YSYEKL.

The chain couples TRBV11-2 to TRBJ2-1; 9 bases line up with TRBD2. V shed 1 base, J shed 7 bases, and the junction held 8 bases outside the gene matches. CDR1 and CDR2 from the germline V gene are SGHAT and FQNNGV. CDR3 length: 16 residues. Here the CDR3 reads CASSLGHSGSGNEQFF. In nucleotides, the CDR3 is TGTGCCAGCAGCTTAGGGCATAGCGGGAGTGGAAATGAGCAGTTCTTC.

The CDR3 protein is CASSLAGKDGELFF. The CDR3 DNA reads as TGCGCCAGCAGCTTAGCGGGGAAGGACGGGGAGCTGTTTTTT. V and J are TRBV5-1 and TRBJ2-2; 7 nucleotides agree with TRBD2. The CDR3 length is 14 residues. Per the germline V gene, CDR1 is SGHRS and CDR2 is YFSETQ. Losses at the gene ends were 2 bases for V and 7 bases for J; bases not matched to a gene: 5.

This rearrangement joins TRBV9 to TRBJ1-1, with no clear D. The CDR3 runs 15 residues. CDR1 SGDLS and CDR2 YYNGEE come from the germline V gene. Trimming took 5 bases from V and 3 from J, leaving 17 bases between them. The CDR3 loop is CASSVAVDWDTEAFF. CDR3 coding DNA: TGTGCCAGCAGTGTGGCGGTTGATTGGGACACTGAAGCTTTCTTT.

V gene TRBV10-3 combines with J gene TRBJ1-1; D not certain. The ends were cut back, 1 base at V and 3 bases at J, with 9 bases in the middle. This CDR3 region has 14 residues. Per germline, CDR1 ENHRY and CDR2 SYGVKD. CDR3 bases: TGTGCCATCAGTGAGTGGCGGGAGGACACTGAAGCTTTCTTT. Protein sequence: CAISEWREDTEAFF.

The chain recombines TRBV7-2 with TRBJ1-2; TRBD1 matches at 8 bases. From germline, CDR1 is SGHTA and CDR2 FQGNSA. V lost 5 bases and J lost 8; bases outside the gene matches: 16. This CDR3 contains 16 residues. The CDR3: CASSPQTGESSNGYTF. The CDR3 DNA follows: TGTGCCAGCAGCCCTCAGACAGGGGAGAGTAGTAACGGCTACACCTTC.

The chain recombines TRBV7-9 with TRBJ1-4, with 9 positions matching TRBD1. V gave up 3 bases and J gave up 5 bases; unmatched junction bases: 1. The germline V gene has CDR1 SEHNR and CDR2 FQNEAQ (reference sequence). This CDR3 is 14 amino acids long. CDR3 residues: CASSFGTGNEKLFF. The CDR3 region has the DNA TGTGCCAGCAGCTTCGGGACAGGGAATGAAAAACTGTTTTTT.

This clone was detected once. This rearrangement joins TRBV6-2 or TRBV6-3 to TRBJ1-3, with TRBD1 as a possible D gene (5 bases). There are 13 residues in the CDR3. The V end lost 2 bases, the J end lost 7 bases, and 9 bases lay between the germline ends. Germline V gene lookup returns CDR1 MNHEY and CDR2 SVGEGT. The CDR3 reads CASSYVAGNTIYF. The CDR3 DNA sequence: TGTGCCAGCAGTTACGTGGCAGGGAACACCATATATTTT.

The chain's CDR3 is CTSSHRGGNGGNTIYF. CDR3 DNA sequence: TGCACCAGCAGCCACCGGGGGGGGAATGGTGGAAACACCATATATTTT. The chain couples TRBV1 to TRBJ1-3. TRBV1 is listed as a pseudogene. The CDR3 extends over 16 amino acids.

V is TRBV6-5 and J is TRBJ2-2; no clear D. CDR3 length equals 14 residues. In germline, CDR1 is MNHEY, CDR2 SVGAGI. The ends were cut back, 5 bases at V and 0 bases at J, with 7 bases in the middle. The CDR3 DNA reads as TGTGCCAGCAGTCTCGACACGAACACCGGGGAGCTGTTTTTT. Translation gives CASSLDTNTGELFF.

The chain uses TRBV19 and TRBJ2-3; 7 nucleotides match TRBD1. After removal of 3 bases from V and 1 base from J, the junction contained 4 bases not matched to a gene. The germline V gene has CDR1 LNHDA and CDR2 SQIVND (reference sequence). The CDR3 extends over 15 amino acids. The CDR3 DNA reads as TGTGCCAGTAGTATCATTACAGGGGGCACAGATACGCAGTATTTT. Protein sequence: CASSIITGGTDTQYF.

J is TRBJ2-2 and V is TRBV5-1; maybe TRBD2 (5 bases). Trimming removed 0 bases at V and 5 bases at J, with 11 bases between. Germline CDR1 is SGHRS and CDR2 is YFSETQ. The CDR3 sequence is 15 residues long. The CDR3 reads CASSLETGNTGELFF. Written as DNA, the CDR3 is TGCGCCAGCAGCTTGGAAACCGGGAATACCGGGGAGCTGTTTTTT.

This chain connects TRBV10-3 to TRBJ1-2, with 8 positions matching TRBD1. The V segment lost 2 bases and the J segment 8 bases; nucleotides outside the gene matches: 7. The CDR3 has 14 amino acids. CDR1 is ENHRY, CDR2 SYGVKD, per germline. The CDR3 protein is CAISEPDRGGGYTF. The CDR3 nucleotides are TGTGCCATCAGTGAGCCAGACAGGGGAGGCGGCTACACCTTC.

This sequence joins TRBV28 and TRBJ2-3; D gene ambiguous. Per germline, CDR1 MDHEN and CDR2 SYDVKM. There are 14 residues in the CDR3. Trimming pared 7 bases from V and 1 base from J, leaving 12 bases between. CDR3 bases: TGTGCCAGCACCTGGCGGCGGCGCACAGATACGCAGTATTTT. Translating gives CASTWRRRTDTQYF.

The chain has TRBV12-3 or TRBV12-4 and TRBJ2-1; D is perhaps TRBD1 (6 bases). CDR3 length: 12 amino acids. Trimming cost V 9 bases and J 8 bases, with 14 bases left between them. This CDR3 reads CASSNRDDEQFF. The CDR3 DNA reads as TGTGCCAGTTCAAACAGGGACGATGAGCAGTTCTTC.

The V and J genes are TRBV19 and TRBJ2-2, with TRBD1 identical over 8 bases. CDR3 length equals 16 residues. CDR1 is LNHDA, CDR2 SQIVND, per germline (reference sequence). The ends lost 6 bases at V and 3 bases at J; junction bases unmatched: 9. CDR3 nucleotide sequence: TGTGCCAGTAGACAGGGACAGGCCTTATACACCGGGGAGCTGTTTTTT. This encodes CASRQGQALYTGELFF.